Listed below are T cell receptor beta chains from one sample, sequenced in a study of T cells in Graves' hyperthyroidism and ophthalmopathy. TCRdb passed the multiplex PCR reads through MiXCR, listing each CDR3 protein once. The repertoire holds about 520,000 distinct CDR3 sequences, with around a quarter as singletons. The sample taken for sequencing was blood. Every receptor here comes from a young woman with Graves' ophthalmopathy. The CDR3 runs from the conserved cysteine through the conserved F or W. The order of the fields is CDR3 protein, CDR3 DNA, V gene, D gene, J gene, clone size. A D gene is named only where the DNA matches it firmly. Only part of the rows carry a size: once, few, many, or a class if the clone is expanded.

CANGKGNEQFF TGTGCCAACGGAAAGGGCAATGAGCAGTTCTTC TRBV12-3/TRBV12-4 NA TRBJ2-1 NA
CASRDRVYRGETQYF TGTGCCAGCCGGGACAGGGTATACCGGGGAGAGACCCAGTACTTC TRBV12-3/TRBV12-4 TRBD1 TRBJ2-5 NA
CASSPAGGVQNTEAFF TGTGCCAGCTCACCCGCAGGGGGGGTACAGAACACTGAAGCTTTCTTT TRBV18 TRBD1 TRBJ1-1 NA
CASSRRTGGKGGYTF TGTGCCAGCAGTAGAAGGACAGGGGGCAAGGGTGGCTACACCTTC TRBV12-3/TRBV12-4 TRBD1 TRBJ1-2 once
CASSPWNPGGGASSYEQYF TGTGCCAGCAGCCCTTGGAATCCTGGCGGGGGGGCGAGCTCCTACGAGCAGTACTTC TRBV6-2/TRBV6-3 TRBD2 TRBJ2-7 few
CASRLTRNTEAFF TGTGCCAGCAGGCTGACACGGAACACTGAAGCTTTCTTT TRBV12-3/TRBV12-4 NA TRBJ1-1 many
CSVDRANYGYTF TGCAGCGTGGACAGGGCTAACTATGGCTACACCTTC TRBV29-1 TRBD1 TRBJ1-2 many
CASSRGGTVPSYEQYF TGTGCCAGCAGCCGGGGGGGGACGGTCCCCAGTTACGAGCAGTACTTC TRBV11-2 TRBD2 TRBJ2-7 many
CASRPRTGTMNTEAFF TGTGCCAGCAGACCAAGGACAGGGACCATGAACACTGAAGCTTTCTTT TRBV12-3/TRBV12-4 TRBD1 TRBJ1-1 NA
CASSPREGPREQYF TGCGCCAGCAGCCCCCGGGAGGGGCCAAGGGAGCAGTACTTC TRBV5-1 TRBD2 TRBJ2-7 NA
CAISESGGEQETQYF TGTGCCATCAGTGAGTCGGGCGGGGAACAAGAGACCCAGTACTTC TRBV10-3 NA TRBJ2-5 many
CASSFPTLLSEQYF TGTGCCAGCTCTTTCCCTACGCTCCTCTCCGAGCAGTACTTC TRBV7-9 NA TRBJ2-7 many
CSVVQGARGYTF TGCAGCGTGGTACAGGGGGCTCGGGGCTACACCTTC TRBV29-1 TRBD1 TRBJ1-2 few
CSALGTGHSTEAFF TGCAGTGCGTTGGGGACAGGGCATTCGACTGAAGCTTTCTTT TRBV20-1 TRBD1 TRBJ1-1 NA
CASSQGQGPGNTIYF TGTGCCAGCAGCCAGGGACAGGGTCCAGGAAACACCATATATTTT TRBV3-1 TRBD1 TRBJ1-3 many
CASSLAWGLGEQYF TGTGCCAGCAGTTTAGCGTGGGGTCTCGGCGAGCAGTACTTC TRBV6-5 NA TRBJ2-7 NA
CAITTNRAKEGEQYF TGTGCCATCACCACGAACAGGGCAAAAGAGGGAGAGCAGTACTTC TRBV10-3 NA TRBJ2-7 few
CASALGGAYEQYF TGTGCCAGTGCTCTGGGGGGTGCCTACGAGCAGTACTTC TRBV12-3/TRBV12-4 NA TRBJ2-7 NA
CASSPSSLGGRYEQYF TGTGCCAGCAGCCCTTCTTCGTTGGGGGGCAGGTACGAGCAGTACTTC TRBV11-2 NA TRBJ2-7 few
CASSSLTRGREQYF TGTGCCAGCAGCTCCCTGACTCGAGGGCGCGAGCAGTACTTC TRBV5-6 NA TRBJ2-7 NA
CASSLPPSWSWATYEQYF TGTGCCAGCAGTTTACCCCCCTCGTGGAGTTGGGCTACCTACGAGCAGTACTTC TRBV28 NA TRBJ2-7 many
CASSSRDAIYEQYF TGTGCCAGCAGCAGCCGGGACGCGATCTACGAGCAGTACTTC TRBV13 NA TRBJ2-7 NA
CASSLNSIVAFF TGTGCCAGCAGCTTAAATTCTATAGTGGCTTTCTTT TRBV7-2 NA TRBJ1-1 many
CASSQGQARAGANVLTF TGCGCCAGCAGCCAAGGACAGGCCCGCGCTGGGGCCAACGTCCTGACTTTC TRBV4-1 NA TRBJ2-6 NA
CASSQDRFSSYEQYF TGTGCCAGCAGCCAAGATAGATTTAGCTCCTACGAGCAGTACTTC TRBV3-1 NA TRBJ2-7 NA
CASSMRQWAYEQYF TGTGCCAGTAGTATGAGACAATGGGCCTACGAGCAGTACTTC TRBV19 NA TRBJ2-7 many
CASTAGAFSGNTIYF TGTGCCAGCACCGCAGGGGCCTTCTCTGGAAACACCATATATTTT TRBV12-3/TRBV12-4 NA TRBJ1-3 once
CASSQDRRPYEQYF TGTGCCAGCAGCCAGGACAGGCGACCCTACGAGCAGTACTTC TRBV5-6 TRBD1 TRBJ2-7 NA
CASSIRSWEVGAKNIQYF TGTGCCAGTAGTATTCGATCTTGGGAGGTAGGAGCCAAAAACATTCAGTACTTC TRBV19 NA TRBJ2-4 many
CASSPGVIYEQYF TGTGCCAGCAGCCCGGGGGTCATCTACGAGCAGTACTTC TRBV7-2 NA TRBJ2-7 many
CASSLPTSYEQYF TGTGCCAGCAGCCTCCCCACTTCCTACGAGCAGTACTTC TRBV7-9 NA TRBJ2-7 many
CASSLDPSGGEQYF TGCGCCAGCAGCTTGGATCCTAGCGGGGGCGAGCAGTACTTC TRBV5-1 TRBD2 TRBJ2-7 many
CASSLGDSHYGYTF TGTGCCAGCAGCTTAGGGGACAGTCACTATGGCTACACCTTC TRBV7-8 TRBD1 TRBJ1-2 many
CASSLAFLSSYNEQFF TGTGCCAGCAGCTTAGCTTTCTTGAGCTCCTACAATGAGCAGTTCTTC TRBV7-2 NA TRBJ2-1 few
CASSQLPGTAGWEQYF TGCGCCAGCAGCCAACTACCCGGGACAGCGGGCTGGGAGCAGTACTTC TRBV4-1 NA TRBJ2-7 many
CSVRGPSAYEQYF TGCAGCGTTCGGGGGCCTAGTGCCTACGAGCAGTACTTC TRBV29-1 NA TRBJ2-7 many
CATSRDHVDSNQPQHF TGTGCCACCAGCAGAGATCATGTGGATAGCAATCAGCCCCAGCATTTT TRBV15 NA TRBJ1-5 many
CASSIRDRVGFGANVLTF TGTGCCAGTAGTATCCGGGACAGGGTCGGATTTGGGGCCAACGTCCTGACTTTC TRBV19 TRBD1 TRBJ2-6 many
CASSDQGTGELFF TGCGCCAGCAGTGATCAGGGGACCGGGGAGCTGTTTTTT TRBV10-1 NA TRBJ2-2 NA
CASMLDRGRNQPQHF TGTGCCAGCATGTTGGACAGGGGTCGCAATCAGCCCCAGCATTTT TRBV6-5 TRBD1 TRBJ1-5 NA